Reported below is one T cell receptor (beta chain). The V gene's germline CDR1 is MNHEY and CDR2 SMNVEV (reference sequence). CDR3 length equals 15 residues. The V and J ends lost 6 bases and 0 bases respectively, with 9 bases between them. This sample is part of a study of CD8 T cells in Susac syndrome. Random hexamers were used to reverse transcribe 0.5 to 1 ug of RNA. One entry per CDR3 protein, called by TCRdb with MiXCR from the immunoSEQ multiplex PCR reads. This table has more than 200,000 distinct CDR3 sequences, approximately 90% appearing once. Bulk CD8+ and CD4+ cells came from magnetic negative isolation; CD8+ TEMRA by FACS.

The V call is TRBV27, the J call TRBJ2-6; D not certain. The sample consisted of CD8+ T cells from PBMCs. The receptor was derived from a human donor with multiple sclerosis. The CDR3 spells CASSLIASGANVLTF. In nucleotides, the CDR3 is TGTGCCAGCAGCCTTATCGCCTCTGGGGCCAACGTCCTGACTTTC.